The 31 T cell receptor beta chains below all came from one sample that was sequenced in a study of T cells after yellow fever vaccination. Via MiXCR, TCRdb re-called the 5' RACE reads, giving one row per CDR3 protein. The sample includes some 220,000 distinct CDR3 sequences, approximately 3% seen only once; the top ten take 3.2%. Sequences were derived from CD4+ T cells sorted from PBMCs, sampled 10 days after the yellow fever booster vaccination. The receptors stem from a man aged 18 to 35 who received the YFV17D yellow fever vaccine.

Many counts were recorded for this clonotype. This chain connects TRBV19 to TRBJ2-3, with D perhaps given as TRBD1 or TRBD2 (5 bases each). The CDR3 is 14 amino acids. Germline V lookup: CDR1 LNHDA, CDR2 SQIVND (reference sequence). Deletions cut 6 bases from V and 2 bases from J, with 12 bases between. The CDR3 DNA reads as TGTGCCAGTAGCCCATCCGGGGCCACAGATACGCAGTATTTT. Translated, it gives CASSPSGATDTQYF.

This clonotype was detected ten times or more. This chain links TRBV6-6 with TRBJ2-1; 12 bases fit TRBD2. The germline V gene has CDR1 MNHNY and CDR2 SVGAGI (reference sequence). The CDR3 runs to 18 residues. V trimming: 6 bases; J trimming: 2 bases; junction bases outside the gene matches: 11. The CDR3 here is CASRDGLAGIGAYNEQFF. The CDR3 DNA follows: TGTGCCAGCAGGGACGGACTAGCGGGGATCGGCGCCTACAATGAGCAGTTCTTC.

This clonotype was seen many times. The V call is TRBV11-2, the J call TRBJ2-3; tentatively, D is TRBD2 (6 bases). The ends were cut back, 1 base at V and 2 bases at J, with 13 bases in the middle. CDR3 size: 16 residues. Germline CDR1 SGHAT, CDR2 FQNNGV. The CDR3 DNA reads as TGTGCCAGCAGCTTAGGCACTAGCCGAGACACAGATACGCAGTATTTT. Translated, it gives CASSLGTSRDTDTQYF.

This clonotype has ten or more counts. The rearrangement joins TRBV11-2 to TRBJ2-7; D is unresolved. Germline V gene sequence: CDR1 SGHAT, CDR2 FQNNGV. The V end was cut by 6 bases, the J end by 3 bases, with 12 bases between. The CDR3 covers 13 residues. CDR3 coding DNA: TGTGCCAGCAGACCTCCCTCCGTCTACGAGCAGTACTTC. It specifies CASRPPSVYEQYF.

In its sample, this clonotype was seen many times. The CDR3 reads CASSLAGWETQYF. As DNA, the CDR3 is TGCGCCAGCAGCTTGGCGGGGTGGGAGACCCAGTACTTC. This rearrangement joins TRBV5-1 to TRBJ2-5, with a weak D call TRBD2 (5 bases). Per the germline V gene, CDR1 is SGHRS and CDR2 is YFSETQ. This CDR3 is built from 13 residues. Trimming shortened V by 0 bases and J by 5 bases, and 8 bases separated the two germline ends.

J is TRBJ2-7 and V is TRBV4-1; perhaps TRBD1 as D (6 bases). Germline CDR1 reads MGHRA; CDR2 reads YSYEKL. This CDR3 is built from 15 residues. V gave up 0 bases and J gave up 4 bases, with 13 bases separating them. The CDR3 here is CASSQEIRGIYEQYF. DNA for the CDR3: TGCGCCAGCAGCCAAGAGATAAGGGGGATATACGAGCAGTACTTC.

This clonotype was seen repeatedly, ten times or more. V and J are TRBV28 and TRBJ2-7; D is possibly TRBD1 (5 bases). Between the trimmed V and J ends, which lost 6 bases and 7 bases, there was a span of 19 bases. Germline V lookup: CDR1 MDHEN, CDR2 SYDVKM. The CDR3 sequence is 14 residues long. The CDR3 protein is CASRRGNRFGEQYV. CDR3 sequence (DNA): TGTGCCAGCAGAAGGGGAAATCGGTTCGGGGAGCAGTACGTC.

In its sample, this clonotype was seen a few times. V is TRBV20-1 and J is TRBJ1-1; D might be TRBD1 (5 bases). The germline CDR1 and CDR2 sequences are DFQATT and SNEGSKA (reference sequence). The CDR3 sequence is 14 residues long. Between the trimmed V and J ends, which lost 6 bases and 0 bases, there was a span of 14 bases. CDR3 protein: CSAQGRSLNTEAFF. Written as DNA, the CDR3 is TGCAGTGCGCAGGGACGCTCTCTGAACACTGAAGCTTTCTTT.

This clonotype was seen many times. The V gene is TRBV9, the J gene TRBJ2-3; 10 nucleotides agree with TRBD2. Germline V gene lookup returns CDR1 SGDLS and CDR2 YYNGEE. Losses at the gene ends were 2 bases for V and 5 bases for J; bases not matched to a gene: 8. The CDR3 has 16 amino acids. In nucleotides, the CDR3 is TGTGCCAGCAGCGTCGGGACTAGCGAAGTCGTAGATACGCAGTATTTT. This gives the protein CASSVGTSEVVDTQYF.

This clonotype was found a few times. This chain's CDR3 is CASRERGSQSYEQYV. As DNA, the CDR3 is TGTGCCAGCAGGGAAAGAGGGAGTCAATCCTACGAGCAGTACGTC. The rearrangement joins TRBV6-1 to TRBJ2-7, with D possibly matching TRBD2 (5 bases). CDR1 and CDR2 (germline): MNHNS, SASEGT. V shed 6 bases and J shed 1 base, with 16 bases lying between them. This CDR3 has 15 amino acids.

Many counts were recorded for this clonotype. The chain has TRBV7-3 and TRBJ2-7; 8 bases fit TRBD1. The length of the CDR3 is 15 residues. The V gene's germline CDR1 is SGHTA and CDR2 FQGTGA. V lost 3 bases and J lost 0; bases outside the gene matches: 4. CDR3 residues: CASSFGQGGSYEQYF. The CDR3 coding sequence is TGTGCCAGCAGCTTTGGACAGGGAGGCTCCTACGAGCAGTACTTC.

There are a few counts of this clonotype. This sequence joins TRBV7-3 and TRBJ2-7, with 7 nucleotides matching TRBD1. Losses at the gene ends were 5 bases for V and 6 bases for J; bases not matched to a gene: 13. There are 15 residues in the CDR3. The germline gives CDR1 SGHTA, CDR2 FQGTGA. For the CDR3, the DNA is TGTGCCAGCAGCCGCCACTACAGGGGTGCCCCCGAGCAGTACGTC. It translates to CASSRHYRGAPEQYV.

This clonotype was detected a few times. The rearrangement joins TRBV5-1 to TRBJ1-5; 7 bases line up with TRBD1. The V gene's germline CDR1 is SGHRS and CDR2 YFSETQ. V lost 4 bases and J lost 3; bases outside the gene matches: 7. This CDR3 is 15 amino acids long. CDR3 DNA: TGCGCCAGCAGCCCGGGGACAGCCGTCAATCAGCCCCAGCATTTT. Residues: CASSPGTAVNQPQHF.

The chain joins TRBV2 to TRBJ2-7, with 9 bases matching TRBD1. Per germline, CDR1 SNHLY and CDR2 FYNNEI. The CDR3 is made up of 12 amino acids. Trimming took 8 bases from V and 3 from J; bases not matched to a gene: 2. In DNA form, the CDR3 reads TGTGCCAGCCGGGACAGGGACTACGAGCAGTACTTC. Amino acids: CASRDRDYEQYF.

This clonotype was counted many times. The V gene is TRBV18, the J gene TRBJ2-3; 7 positions match TRBD1. Germline CDR1 reads KGHSH; CDR2 reads LQKENI. The CDR3 sequence is 15 residues long. Losses at the gene ends were 3 bases for V and 6 bases for J; bases not matched to a gene: 9. In nucleotides, the CDR3 is TGTGCCAGCTCACCCACTCCAGGGGGAGAGGATACGCAGTATTTT. This codes for CASSPTPGGEDTQYF.

This clonotype was detected only a few times. This chain uses TRBV20-1 with TRBJ1-6, with 11 bases identical to TRBD1. With V trimmed by 5 bases and J by 9 bases, 6 bases remained unmatched. Germline values: CDR1 DFQATT, CDR2 SNEGSKA (reference sequence). There are 14 residues in the CDR3. CDR3 sequence reads: CSAEGDRGSSPLHF. As DNA, the CDR3 is TGCAGTGCTGAGGGGGACAGGGGGAGTTCACCCCTCCACTTT.

Many counts were recorded for this clonotype. The chain uses TRBV3-1 and TRBJ2-3, with TRBD2 matching 8 bases. The CDR3 contains 17 residues. After removal of 1 base from V and 8 bases from J, the junction contained 14 bases not matched to a gene. Germline V lookup: CDR1 LGHDT, CDR2 YNNKEL (reference sequence). The CDR3 protein is CASSQGLYRGGPSTQYF. DNA of the CDR3: TGTGCCAGCAGCCAAGGACTGTATCGGGGGGGGCCGTCTACGCAGTATTTT.

Notes on this clonotype: Mismatch with germline at one junction end may stem from a read error. The chain carries TRBV5-1 and TRBJ1-2; maybe TRBD1 (5 bases). The CDR3 sequence is 13 residues long. Germline V gene lookup returns CDR1 SGHRS and CDR2 YFSETQ. The CDR3 loop is CASGLDGGYGYTF. CDR3 sequence (DNA): TGCGCCAGCGGCTTGGACGGGGGTTATGGCTACACCTTC.

This clonotype was seen a few times. The J gene is TRBJ2-3, the V gene TRBV7-3; D is unresolved. Trimming stripped 5 bases from V and 3 bases from J, with 18 bases between. Germline V gives CDR1 SGHTA, CDR2 FQGTGA. The CDR3 sequence is 16 residues long. CDR3 protein: CASSPGQAYSTDTQYF. DNA of the CDR3: TGTGCCAGCAGCCCCGGGCAAGCGTACTCGACAGATACGCAGTATTTT.

The V gene is TRBV7-2, the J gene TRBJ2-1; 14 bases match TRBD2. CDR3 size: 16 residues. The germline V gene encodes CDR1 SGHTA and CDR2 FQGNSA. Trimming took 5 bases from V and 4 from J; bases not matched to a gene: 4. CDR3 sequence (DNA): TGTGCCAGCAGCCCGAGGACTAGCGGGGGGTACAATGAGCAGTTCTTC. Residues: CASSPRTSGGYNEQFF. Looking up the rest from reference TRBV7-2 and TRBJ2-1 gives the full variable domain: GAGVSQSPSNKVTEKGKDVELRCDPISGHTALYWYRQSLGQGLEFLIYFQGNSAPDKSGLPSDRFSAERTGGSVSTLTIQRTQQEDSAVYLCASSPRTSGGYNEQFFGPGTRLTVL.

At least ten counts were recorded for this clonotype. At one boundary the junction diverges from the germline segment, which might be a read error. The gene calls are TRBV6-1 and TRBJ2-5; D is unresolved. Germline loops: CDR1 MNHNS, CDR2 SASEGT. The CDR3 spans 10 residues. CDR3 loop: CASREETQYF. CDR3 in DNA: TGTGCCAGCAGGGAAGAGACCCAGTACTTC.

This clonotype was seen a handful of times. The chain's CDR3 is CASSLGQGAMNTQYF. The CDR3 DNA sequence: TGCGCCAGCAGCTTGGGACAGGGGGCAATGAATACGCAGTATTTT. The V gene is TRBV5-1, the J gene TRBJ2-3; 10 bases agree with TRBD1. Unmatched junction bases numbered 5, after V lost 0 bases and J lost 7 bases. The length of the CDR3 is 15 residues. The V gene's germline CDR1 is SGHRS and CDR2 YFSETQ.

There are many counts of this clonotype. J is TRBJ1-4 and V is TRBV4-3; D unresolved. The V end lost 4 bases, the J end lost 4 bases, and 13 bases lay between the germline ends. Germline V gene data show CDR1 as LGHNA and CDR2 as YSLEER. CDR3 length: 15 amino acids. The CDR3 protein is CASSLSGDGNEKLFF. DNA of the CDR3: TGCGCCAGCAGCCTATCGGGAGACGGTAATGAAAAACTGTTTTTT.

There are many counts of this clonotype. The chain couples TRBV2 to TRBJ2-7; 13 bases match TRBD2. Per the germline V gene, CDR1 is SNHLY and CDR2 is FYNNEI. The CDR3 is made up of 14 amino acids. V was pared by 6 bases and J by 4 bases, with 3 bases of the junction left unmatched. The CDR3 sequence is CASRSTSGGYEQYF. CDR3 nucleotides: TGTGCCAGCAGGTCGACTAGCGGGGGGTACGAGCAGTACTTC.

This clonotype was detected ten times or more. V is TRBV19 and J is TRBJ2-1; 9 nucleotides align to TRBD1. Trimming took 6 bases from V and 10 from J; bases not matched to a gene: 10. Germline CDR1 and CDR2: LNHDA and SQIVND (reference sequence). The CDR3 runs to 14 residues. CDR3 sequence (DNA): TGTGCCAGTAGGGCGAGAAGGGACAGGGAAGAGCAGTTCTTC. As protein: CASRARRDREEQFF.

This clonotype was found many times. This sequence joins TRBV7-2 and TRBJ2-3, with a possible D match to TRBD1 (6 bases). V was pared by 5 bases and J by 4 bases, with 10 bases between. Germline V gene data show CDR1 as SGHTA and CDR2 as FQGNSA. This CDR3 has 13 residues. In nucleotides, the CDR3 is TGTGCCAGCAGCCCAGGGGACGCAGATACGCAGTATTTT. Translating it yields CASSPGDADTQYF.

Ten or more counts support this clonotype. This chain links TRBV24-1 with TRBJ1-6; 9 nucleotides line up with TRBD1. The junction had 3 bases not matched to a gene; V was cut back by 1 base and J by 9 bases. The germline V gene has CDR1 KGHDR and CDR2 SFDVKD. The CDR3 is made up of 15 amino acids. DNA for the CDR3: TGTGCCACCAGTGATTTAGGGACAGGGCGTTCACCCCTCCACTTT. Encoded protein: CATSDLGTGRSPLHF.

This clonotype was picked up a small number of times. The V call is TRBV20-1, the J call TRBJ2-5, with 13 bases that match TRBD2. Losses at the gene ends were 1 base for V and 7 bases for J; bases not matched to a gene: 12. The CDR3 runs 17 residues. Germline CDR1 is DFQATT and CDR2 is SNEGSKA (reference sequence). In DNA, the CDR3 is TGCAGTGCTAGAGGTCCTCCGGGACTAGCGGGGACGTGGACCCAGTACTTC. It translates to CSARGPPGLAGTWTQYF.

This clonotype was seen at least ten times. The CDR3: CASSPVAGSAGELFF. The CDR3 nucleotides read TGTGCCAGCAGCCCAGTAGCGGGGTCGGCCGGGGAGCTGTTTTTT. V and J are TRBV5-4 and TRBJ2-2, with 8 nucleotides matching TRBD2. The CDR3 extends over 15 amino acids. V shed 4 bases and J 6 bases; nucleotides not matched to a gene: 8. The germline gives CDR1 SGHNT, CDR2 YYREEE (reference sequence). Supplemented by reference TRBV5-4 and TRBJ2-2, the full variable domain reads ETGVTQSPTHLIKTRGQQVTLRCSSQSGHNTVSWYQQALGQGPQFIFQYYREEENGRGNFPPRFSGLQFPNYSSELNVNALELDDSALYLCASSPVAGSAGELFFGEGSRLTVL.

In its sample, this clonotype was seen many times. V usage is TRBV6-2 or TRBV6-3 and J usage is TRBJ2-5; TRBD1 matches 8 bases. The length of the CDR3 is 15 residues. V lost 5 bases and J lost 2; bases outside the gene matches: 7. Germline CDR1 MNHEY, CDR2 SVGEGT. CDR3: CASSPLDRDQETQYF. For the CDR3, the DNA is TGTGCCAGCAGTCCCCTGGACAGGGATCAAGAGACCCAGTACTTC.

This clonotype was detected many times. The chain has TRBV12-3 or TRBV12-4 and TRBJ2-1; D may correspond to TRBD1 or TRBD2 (5 bases each). The CDR3 runs 14 residues. Trimming shortened V by 6 bases and J by 5 bases, and 14 bases separated the two germline ends. Here the CDR3 DNA reads TGTGCCAGCAGACGAATGGGACCCAACAATGAGCAGTTCTTC. Residues: CASRRMGPNNEQFF.